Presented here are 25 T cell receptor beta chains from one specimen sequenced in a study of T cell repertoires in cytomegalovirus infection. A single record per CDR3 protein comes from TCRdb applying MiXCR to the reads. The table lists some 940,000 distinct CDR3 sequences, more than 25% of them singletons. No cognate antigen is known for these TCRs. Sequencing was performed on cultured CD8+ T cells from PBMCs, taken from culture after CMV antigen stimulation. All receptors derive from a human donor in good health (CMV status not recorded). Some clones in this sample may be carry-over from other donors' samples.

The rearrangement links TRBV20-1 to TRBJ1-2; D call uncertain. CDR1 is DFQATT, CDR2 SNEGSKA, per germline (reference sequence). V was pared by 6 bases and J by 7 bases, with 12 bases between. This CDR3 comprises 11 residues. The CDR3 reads CSANTLGGYTF. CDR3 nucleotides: TGCAGTGCAAATACATTAGGTGGCTACACCTTC.

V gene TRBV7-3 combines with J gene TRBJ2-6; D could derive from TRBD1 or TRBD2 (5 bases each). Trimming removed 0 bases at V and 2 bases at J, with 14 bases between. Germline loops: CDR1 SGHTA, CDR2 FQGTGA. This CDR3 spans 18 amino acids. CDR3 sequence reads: CASSLTGVRGAGANVLTF. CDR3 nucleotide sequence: TGTGCCAGCAGCTTAACGGGGGTTAGAGGGGCTGGGGCCAACGTCCTGACTTTC.

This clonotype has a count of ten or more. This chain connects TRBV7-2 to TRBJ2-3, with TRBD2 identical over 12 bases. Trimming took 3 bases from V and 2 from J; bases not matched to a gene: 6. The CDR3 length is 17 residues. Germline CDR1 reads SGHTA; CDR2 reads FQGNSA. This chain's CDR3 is CASSLQLAGGLTDTQYF. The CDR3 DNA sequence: TGTGCCAGCAGCTTGCAACTAGCGGGGGGCCTCACAGATACGCAGTATTTT.

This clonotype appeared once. DNA of the CDR3: TGTGCCAGCAGCCCTGAACAGGGAATCGGCACTGAAGCTTTCTTT. It codes for CASSPEQGIGTEAFF. This chain uses TRBV3-1 with TRBJ1-1; possibly TRBD1 for D (6 bases). Per germline, CDR1 LGHDT and CDR2 YNNKEL (reference sequence). The CDR3 runs to 15 residues. Trimming took off 4 bases at V and 4 bases at J, with 16 bases between the two ends.

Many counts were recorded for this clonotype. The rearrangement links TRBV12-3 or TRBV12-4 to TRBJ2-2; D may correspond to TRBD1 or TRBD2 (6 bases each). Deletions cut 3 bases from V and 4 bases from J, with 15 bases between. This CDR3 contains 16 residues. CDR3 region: CASSFPRGAGTGELFF. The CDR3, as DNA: TGTGCCAGCAGTTTTCCTAGGGGGGCCGGCACCGGGGAGCTGTTTTTT.

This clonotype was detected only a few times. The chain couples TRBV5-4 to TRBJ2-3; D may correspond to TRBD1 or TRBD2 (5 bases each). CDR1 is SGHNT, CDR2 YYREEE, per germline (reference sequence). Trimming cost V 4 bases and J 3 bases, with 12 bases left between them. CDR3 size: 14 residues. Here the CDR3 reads CASSPSGPTDTQYF. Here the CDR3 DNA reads TGTGCCAGCAGCCCCTCGGGGCCAACAGATACGCAGTATTTT.

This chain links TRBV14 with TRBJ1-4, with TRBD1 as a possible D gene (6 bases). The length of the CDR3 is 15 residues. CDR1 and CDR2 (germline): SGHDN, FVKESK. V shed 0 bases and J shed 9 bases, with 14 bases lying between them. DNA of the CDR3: TGTGCCAGCAGCCAAGAAAGGGGGGCAGCCCAAAAACTGTTTTTT. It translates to CASSQERGAAQKLFF.

The CDR3 loop is CASSLDRDGVLGTEAFF. The CDR3 region has the DNA TGTGCCAGCAGTTTAGACAGGGATGGGGTTTTGGGCACTGAAGCTTTCTTT. V gene TRBV12-3 or TRBV12-4 combines with J gene TRBJ1-1, with D tentatively TRBD1 (6 bases). This CDR3 is built from 17 residues. Between the trimmed V and J ends, which lost 1 base and 4 bases, there was a span of 19 bases.

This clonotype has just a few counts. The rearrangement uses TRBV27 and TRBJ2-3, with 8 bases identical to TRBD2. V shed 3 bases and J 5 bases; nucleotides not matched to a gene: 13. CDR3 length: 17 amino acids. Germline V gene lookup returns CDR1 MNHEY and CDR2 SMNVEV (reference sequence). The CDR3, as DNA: TGTGCCAGCAGTTTCCCCTCGGCGGGGGGCGGTATAGATACGCAGTATTTT. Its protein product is CASSFPSAGGGIDTQYF.

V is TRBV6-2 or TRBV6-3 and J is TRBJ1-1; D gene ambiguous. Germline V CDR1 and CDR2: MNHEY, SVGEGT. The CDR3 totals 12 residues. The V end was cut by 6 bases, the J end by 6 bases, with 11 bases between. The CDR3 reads CASSISMAEAFF. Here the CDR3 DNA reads TGTGCCAGCAGCATAAGCATGGCTGAAGCTTTCTTT.

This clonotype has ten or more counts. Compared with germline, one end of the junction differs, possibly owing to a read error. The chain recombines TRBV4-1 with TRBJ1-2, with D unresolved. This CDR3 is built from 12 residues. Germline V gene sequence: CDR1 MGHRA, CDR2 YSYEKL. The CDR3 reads CASSQDGYGYTF. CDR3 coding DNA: TGTGCCAGCAGCCAGGACGGCTATGGCTACACCTTC.

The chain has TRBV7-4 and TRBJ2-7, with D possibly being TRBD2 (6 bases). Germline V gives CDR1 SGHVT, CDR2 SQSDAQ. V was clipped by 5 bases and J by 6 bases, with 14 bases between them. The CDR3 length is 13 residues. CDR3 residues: CASSPGDGPEQYF. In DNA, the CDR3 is TGTGCCAGCAGCCCGGGGGACGGTCCCGAGCAGTACTTC.

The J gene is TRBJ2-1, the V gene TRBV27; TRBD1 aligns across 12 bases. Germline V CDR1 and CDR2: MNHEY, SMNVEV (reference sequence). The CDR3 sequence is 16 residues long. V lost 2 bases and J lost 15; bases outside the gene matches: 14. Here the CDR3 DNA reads TGTGCCAGCAGTTTACGGCTCCGGGACAGGGGGCTTGAAAGGTTCTTC. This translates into CASSLRLRDRGLERFF.

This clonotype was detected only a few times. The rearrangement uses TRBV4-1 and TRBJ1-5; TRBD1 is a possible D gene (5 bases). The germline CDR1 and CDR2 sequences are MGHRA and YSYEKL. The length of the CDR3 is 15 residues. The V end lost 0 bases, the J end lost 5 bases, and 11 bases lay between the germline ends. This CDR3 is CASSQERGAHQPQHF. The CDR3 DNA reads TGCGCCAGCAGCCAAGAGCGAGGGGCGCATCAGCCCCAGCATTTT.

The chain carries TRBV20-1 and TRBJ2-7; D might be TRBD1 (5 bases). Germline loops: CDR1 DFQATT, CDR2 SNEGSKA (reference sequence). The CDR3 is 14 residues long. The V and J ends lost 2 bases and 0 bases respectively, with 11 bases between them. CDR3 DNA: TGCAGTGCTAGATCTCAGGGCTTCTCCTACGAGCAGTACTTC. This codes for CSARSQGFSYEQYF.

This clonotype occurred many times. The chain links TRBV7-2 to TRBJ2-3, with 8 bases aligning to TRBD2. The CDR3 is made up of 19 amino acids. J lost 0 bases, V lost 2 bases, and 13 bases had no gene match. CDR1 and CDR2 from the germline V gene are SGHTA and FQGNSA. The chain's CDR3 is CASSLRTGTRIPSTDTQYF. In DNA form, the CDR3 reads TGTGCCAGCAGCTTACGGACCGGGACTAGAATTCCTAGCACAGATACGCAGTATTTT.

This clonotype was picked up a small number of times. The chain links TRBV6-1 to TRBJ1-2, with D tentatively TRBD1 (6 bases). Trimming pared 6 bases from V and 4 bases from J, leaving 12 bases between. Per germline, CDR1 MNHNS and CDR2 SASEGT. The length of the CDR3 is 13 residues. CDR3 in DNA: TGTGCCAGCAGCCGGACAGAGATCTATGGCTACACCTTC. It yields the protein CASSRTEIYGYTF.

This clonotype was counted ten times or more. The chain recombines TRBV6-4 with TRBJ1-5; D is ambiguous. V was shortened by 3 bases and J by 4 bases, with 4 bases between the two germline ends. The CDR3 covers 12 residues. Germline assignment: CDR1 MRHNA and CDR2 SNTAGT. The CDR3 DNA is TGTGCCAGCAGTGAGCGGAATCAGCCCCAGCATTTT. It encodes CASSERNQPQHF.

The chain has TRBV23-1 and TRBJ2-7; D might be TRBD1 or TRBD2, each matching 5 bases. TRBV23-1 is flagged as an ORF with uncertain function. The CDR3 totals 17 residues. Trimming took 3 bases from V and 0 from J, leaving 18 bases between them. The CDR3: CASSHNDTGTDSYEQYF. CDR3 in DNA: TGCGCCAGCAGTCATAACGATACCGGGACGGACTCCTACGAGCAGTACTTC.

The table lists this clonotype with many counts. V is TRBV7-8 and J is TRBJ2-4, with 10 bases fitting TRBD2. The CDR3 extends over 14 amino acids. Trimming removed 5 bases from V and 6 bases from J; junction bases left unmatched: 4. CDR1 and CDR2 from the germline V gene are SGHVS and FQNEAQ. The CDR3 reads CASSQSGGGNIQYF. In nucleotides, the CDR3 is TGTGCCAGCAGCCAGAGCGGGGGGGGAAACATTCAGTACTTC.

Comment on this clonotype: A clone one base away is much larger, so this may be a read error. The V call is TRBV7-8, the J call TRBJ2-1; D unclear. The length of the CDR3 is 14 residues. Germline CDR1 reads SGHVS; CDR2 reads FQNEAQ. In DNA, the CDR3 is TGTGTCAGCAGCTCACCTCTAATAGGGAATGAGCAGTTCTTC. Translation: CVSSSPLIGNEQFF.

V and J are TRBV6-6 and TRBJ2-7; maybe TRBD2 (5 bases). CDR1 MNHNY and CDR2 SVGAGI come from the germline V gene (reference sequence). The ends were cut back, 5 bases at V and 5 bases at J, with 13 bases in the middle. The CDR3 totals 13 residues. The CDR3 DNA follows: TGTGCCAGCAGTCTGCAAACTAGGGACGAGCAGTACGTC. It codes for CASSLQTRDEQYV.

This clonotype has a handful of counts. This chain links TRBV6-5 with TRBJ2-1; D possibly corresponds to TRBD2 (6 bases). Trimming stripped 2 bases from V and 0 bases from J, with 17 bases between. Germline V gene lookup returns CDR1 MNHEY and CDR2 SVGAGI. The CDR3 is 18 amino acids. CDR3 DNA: TGTGCCAGCAGTTACCTGCCCCGACGGGAGACCTCCTACAATGAGCAGTTCTTC. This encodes CASSYLPRRETSYNEQFF.

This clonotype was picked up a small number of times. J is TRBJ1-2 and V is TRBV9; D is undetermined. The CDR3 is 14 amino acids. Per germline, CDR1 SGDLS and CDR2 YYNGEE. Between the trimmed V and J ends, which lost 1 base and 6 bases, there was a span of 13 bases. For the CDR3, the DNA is TGTGCCAGCAGCGTACCAGGCAGAGTGGATGGCTACACCTTC. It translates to CASSVPGRVDGYTF.

Here the CDR3 reads CASSFGEDGDTQYF. The CDR3, as DNA: TGTGCCAGCAGCTTCGGGGAGGATGGAGATACGCAGTATTTT. The J gene is TRBJ2-3, the V gene TRBV5-4; tentative D call: TRBD2 (6 bases). CDR1 and CDR2 (germline): SGHNT, YYREEE (reference sequence). This CDR3 spans 14 amino acids. V gave up 2 bases and J gave up 5 bases, with 12 bases separating them.